These T cell receptor beta chains were read from a single sample in a study of control samples from healthy donors and cancer patients. The method was immunoSEQ multiplex PCR; TCRdb's version includes in-frame clones alone and lacks a portion of them. The sample consists of approximately 100,000 clones, roughly four fifths of them appearing once. Sequenced material: blood. The origin of the receptors is a man aged 55 to 69 in good health. The CDR3 runs from the conserved cysteine through the conserved F or W. Each record gives: D gene, clone size, J gene, V gene, CDR3 protein, CDR3 DNA. A D gene is named only where the DNA matches it firmly. Clone size, where shown, is once, few, many, or a class for clones that have expanded.

D gene: .; clone size: .; J gene: TRBJ1-1; V gene: TRBV9; CDR3 protein: CASSVGTGVGTEAFF; CDR3 DNA: TGTGCCAGCAGCGTAGGGACGGGGGTTGGCACTGAAGCTTTCTTT
D gene: .; clone size: once; J gene: TRBJ2-7; V gene: TRBV5-1; CDR3 protein: CASSPDQGRYEQYF; CDR3 DNA: TGCGCCAGCAGTCCCGACCAGGGCAGGTACGAGCAGTACTTC
D gene: .; clone size: .; J gene: TRBJ1-6; V gene: TRBV15; CDR3 protein: CATRDTEVAPLHF; CDR3 DNA: TGTGCCACGCGGGACACCGAGGTGGCACCCCTCCACTTT
D gene: .; clone size: once; J gene: TRBJ2-5; V gene: TRBV13; CDR3 protein: CASSLGGIETQYF; CDR3 DNA: TGTGCCAGCAGCTTAGGGGGTATAGAGACCCAGTACTTC
D gene: .; clone size: .; J gene: TRBJ1-1; V gene: TRBV28; CDR3 protein: CASSPGQLYAYTEAFF; CDR3 DNA: TGTGCCAGCAGTCCCGGACAACTTTACGCGTACACTGAAGCTTTCTTT
D gene: TRBD1; clone size: .; J gene: TRBJ1-2; V gene: TRBV7-9; CDR3 protein: CASSLGDSRRGYTF; CDR3 DNA: TGTGCCAGCAGCTTGGGGGACAGCCGACGCGGCTACACCTTC
D gene: TRBD1; clone size: .; J gene: TRBJ1-6; V gene: TRBV6-5; CDR3 protein: CASTRDRFFSPLHF; CDR3 DNA: TGTGCCAGCACCCGGGACAGGTTTTTTTCACCCCTCCACTTT
D gene: .; clone size: few; J gene: TRBJ1-6; V gene: TRBV7-3; CDR3 protein: CASRRDLALGTPLHF; CDR3 DNA: TGTGCCAGCAGGAGGGATCTCGCCTTGGGGACACCCCTCCACTTT
D gene: TRBD2; clone size: .; J gene: TRBJ2-3; V gene: TRBV7-3; CDR3 protein: CASSPLGFGGATDTQYF; CDR3 DNA: TGTGCCAGCAGCCCTCTTGGTTTCGGGGGGGCCACCGATACGCAGTATTTT
D gene: .; clone size: .; J gene: TRBJ2-2; V gene: TRBV5-1; CDR3 protein: CASTFQPNQGPGELFF; CDR3 DNA: TGCGCCAGCACCTTCCAACCTAATCAGGGACCCGGGGAGCTGTTTTTT
D gene: .; clone size: .; J gene: TRBJ1-3; V gene: TRBV7-6; CDR3 protein: CASSSTPLDSSGNTIYF; CDR3 DNA: TGTGCCAGCAGCTCCACCCCCTTGGACAGCTCTGGAAACACCATATATTTT
D gene: .; clone size: .; J gene: TRBJ2-1; V gene: TRBV6-6; CDR3 protein: CASSYSPGYNEQFF; CDR3 DNA: TGTGCCAGCAGTTACTCGCCGGGTTACAATGAGCAGTTCTTC
D gene: TRBD2; clone size: .; J gene: TRBJ2-1; V gene: TRBV6-4; CDR3 protein: CASSDGLAAYNEQFF; CDR3 DNA: TGTGCCAGCAGTGACGGACTAGCGGCCTACAATGAGCAGTTCTTC
D gene: TRBD2; clone size: .; J gene: TRBJ2-7; V gene: TRBV13; CDR3 protein: CASSPPSGRSSYEQYF; CDR3 DNA: TGTGCCAGCAGTCCCCCTAGCGGGAGGTCCTCCTACGAGCAGTACTTC
D gene: .; clone size: .; J gene: TRBJ1-1; V gene: TRBV5-1; CDR3 protein: CASSLDARNGEAFF; CDR3 DNA: TGCGCCAGCAGCTTGGATGCCAGGAACGGTGAAGCTTTCTTT
D gene: .; clone size: .; J gene: TRBJ2-7; V gene: TRBV2; CDR3 protein: CASSESRTGFRREQYF; CDR3 DNA: TGTGCCAGCAGTGAAAGTAGAACAGGGTTCCGTCGCGAGCAGTACTTC
D gene: TRBD1; clone size: .; J gene: TRBJ1-1; V gene: TRBV6-5; CDR3 protein: CASRFDRGDTEAFF; CDR3 DNA: TGTGCCAGCAGGTTTGACAGGGGGGACACTGAAGCTTTCTTT
D gene: .; clone size: .; J gene: TRBJ1-1; V gene: TRBV5-1; CDR3 protein: CASSYGNTEAFF; CDR3 DNA: TGCGCCAGCAGTTACGGGAACACTGAAGCTTTCTTT
D gene: .; clone size: once; J gene: TRBJ1-5; V gene: TRBV10-3; CDR3 protein: CAISESQDGNQPQHF; CDR3 DNA: TGTGCCATCAGTGAGTCCCAGGACGGCAATCAGCCCCAGCATTTT
D gene: .; clone size: .; J gene: TRBJ2-4; V gene: TRBV3-1/TRBV3-2; CDR3 protein: CASSRVGWDIQYF; CDR3 DNA: TGTGCCAGCAGCCGTGTGGGGTGGGACATTCAGTACTTC
D gene: .; clone size: .; J gene: TRBJ2-5; V gene: TRBV3-1/TRBV3-2; CDR3 protein: CASSRLGTGGETQYF; CDR3 DNA: TGTGCCAGCAGCCGCTTGGGAACTGGGGGTGAGACCCAGTACTTC
D gene: .; clone size: .; J gene: TRBJ2-7; V gene: TRBV7-6; CDR3 protein: CASSLRRSSYEQYF; CDR3 DNA: TGTGCCAGCAGCTTAAGACGGAGCTCCTACGAGCAGTACTTC
D gene: TRBD2; clone size: .; J gene: TRBJ2-7; V gene: TRBV3-1/TRBV3-2; CDR3 protein: CASSLAGATYEQYF; CDR3 DNA: TGTGCCAGCAGTCTAGCGGGAGCCACCTACGAGCAGTACTTC
D gene: .; clone size: .; J gene: TRBJ1-1; V gene: TRBV19; CDR3 protein: CASSITAVGDTEAFF; CDR3 DNA: TGTGCCAGTAGTATAACGGCCGTGGGGGACACTGAAGCTTTCTTT
D gene: TRBD1; clone size: .; J gene: TRBJ1-2; V gene: TRBV19; CDR3 protein: CASSIPGQISYGYTF; CDR3 DNA: TGTGCCAGTAGTATACCGGGACAGATATCCTATGGCTACACCTTC
D gene: .; clone size: .; J gene: TRBJ1-5; V gene: TRBV15; CDR3 protein: CATSRAWQYQPQHF; CDR3 DNA: TGTGCCACCAGCAGAGCCTGGCAGTACCAGCCCCAGCATTTT
D gene: TRBD1; clone size: .; J gene: TRBJ1-6; V gene: TRBV11-2; CDR3 protein: CASSLVAGTGNSPLHF; CDR3 DNA: TGTGCCAGCAGCTTAGTCGCGGGGACAGGGAATTCACCCCTCCACTTT
D gene: TRBD1; clone size: few; J gene: TRBJ1-1; V gene: TRBV2; CDR3 protein: CASRRDRGEAFF; CDR3 DNA: TGTGCCAGCCGCCGGGACAGGGGCGAAGCTTTCTTT
D gene: .; clone size: .; J gene: TRBJ1-3; V gene: TRBV7-8; CDR3 protein: CASSSRESGNTIYF; CDR3 DNA: TGTGCCAGCAGCTCCCGCGAGTCTGGAAACACCATATATTTT
D gene: .; clone size: .; J gene: TRBJ2-1; V gene: TRBV5-4; CDR3 protein: CASSLRTVGNEQFF; CDR3 DNA: TGTGCCAGCAGCCTAAGGACAGTAGGCAATGAGCAGTTCTTC
D gene: TRBD2; clone size: once; J gene: TRBJ2-1; V gene: TRBV30; CDR3 protein: CAWSVSGRDITYNEQFF; CDR3 DNA: TGTGCCTGGAGTGTCAGCGGGAGGGACATAACCTACAATGAGCAGTTCTTC
D gene: .; clone size: .; J gene: TRBJ2-1; V gene: TRBV14; CDR3 protein: CASSPTGRSYNEQFF; CDR3 DNA: TGTGCCAGCAGCCCTACGGGACGCTCCTACAATGAGCAGTTCTTC
D gene: TRBD1; clone size: .; J gene: TRBJ2-7; V gene: TRBV6-6; CDR3 protein: CASSYDRAGYEQYF; CDR3 DNA: TGTGCCAGCAGTTACGACAGGGCGGGCTACGAGCAGTACTTC
D gene: .; clone size: .; J gene: TRBJ1-1; V gene: TRBV4-2; CDR3 protein: CASSKGDSRREAFF; CDR3 DNA: TGTGCCAGCAGCAAAGGGGACTCGCGACGGGAAGCTTTCTTT
D gene: .; clone size: .; J gene: TRBJ2-2; V gene: TRBV6-5; CDR3 protein: CASSRNTGELFF; CDR3 DNA: TGTGCCAGCAGCAGGAACACCGGGGAGCTGTTTTTT
D gene: .; clone size: .; J gene: TRBJ1-4; V gene: TRBV4-2; CDR3 protein: CASSPVGGGLEKLFF; CDR3 DNA: TGTGCCAGCAGCCCAGTCGGGGGGGGCCTTGAAAAACTGTTTTTT
D gene: TRBD1; clone size: .; J gene: TRBJ1-5; V gene: TRBV7-8; CDR3 protein: CASSPRQGWDQPQHF; CDR3 DNA: TGTGCCAGCAGCCCGAGACAGGGTTGGGATCAGCCCCAGCATTTT
D gene: .; clone size: few; J gene: TRBJ2-7; V gene: TRBV5-4; CDR3 protein: CASSLVHSGFYEQYF; CDR3 DNA: TGTGCCAGCAGCTTGGTTCATAGCGGATTCTACGAGCAGTACTTC
D gene: .; clone size: .; J gene: TRBJ1-1; V gene: TRBV9; CDR3 protein: CASSVSPAGNTEAFF; CDR3 DNA: TGTGCCAGCAGCGTAAGTCCGGCAGGGAACACTGAAGCTTTCTTT
D gene: .; clone size: .; J gene: TRBJ2-4; V gene: TRBV3-1/TRBV3-2; CDR3 protein: CASSQDPRYRESKNIQYF; CDR3 DNA: TGTGCCAGCAGCCAAGATCCTCGATACAGGGAGTCAAAAAACATTCAGTACTTC
D gene: TRBD1; clone size: once; J gene: TRBJ1-4; V gene: TRBV4-2; CDR3 protein: CASSQDNRGHEKLFF; CDR3 DNA: TGTGCCAGCAGCCAAGATAACAGGGGGCATGAAAAACTGTTTTTT
D gene: TRBD2; clone size: .; J gene: TRBJ2-5; V gene: TRBV3-1/TRBV3-2; CDR3 protein: CASSHEPLLAQIYF; CDR3 DNA: TGTGCCAGCAGCCACGAGCCCCTACTAGCGCAAATTTACTTC
D gene: TRBD1; clone size: .; J gene: TRBJ1-2; V gene: TRBV9; CDR3 protein: CASSAGDRPYGYTF; CDR3 DNA: TGTGCCAGCAGCGCAGGGGACAGACCCTATGGCTACACCTTC